These T cell receptor beta chains were read from a single sample in a study of cytomegalovirus exposure and HLA in healthy donors. Libraries were prepared by immunoSEQ multiplex PCR; TCRdb keeps only in-frame clonotypes and omits some of them. Of roughly 130,000 clones in the sample, about four fifths were seen once. The sample was PBMCs. The receptors derive from a man in his thirties or forties in good health and CMV-seronegative. CDR3s include the opening cysteine and the closing phenylalanine or tryptophan. A D gene is named only where the DNA matches it firmly. Clone sizes are given selectively: once, few, many, or a class where the clone is expanded.

TRBD2	TRBV4-1	NA	TRBJ2-7	CASSQGRLAGSYEQYF	TGCGCCAGCAGCCAAGGCCGACTAGCGGGCTCCTACGAGCAGTACTTC
NA	TRBV19	NA	TRBJ2-5	CASSSRETQYF	TGTGCCAGTAGTTCCCGGGAGACCCAGTACTTC
TRBD1	TRBV4-1	NA	TRBJ2-5	CASSRRLTGGETQYF	TGCGCCAGCAGCCGCAGACTGACAGGGGGGGAGACCCAGTACTTC
TRBD1	TRBV6-1	NA	TRBJ2-3	CASSTGADTQYF	TGTGCCAGCAGTACAGGGGCAGATACGCAGTATTTT
NA	TRBV18	once	TRBJ2-1	CASSTGGGPYNEQFF	TGTGCCAGCTCCACAGGGGGAGGGCCCTACAATGAGCAGTTCTTC
TRBD1	TRBV7-2	once	TRBJ1-1	CASSWTRDSEAFF	TGTGCCAGCAGCTGGACCCGGGACAGTGAAGCTTTCTTT
NA	TRBV11-2	NA	TRBJ1-3	CASSLQAVSGNTIYF	TGTGCCAGCAGCTTACAAGCGGTCTCTGGAAACACCATATATTTT
TRBD2	TRBV4-1	NA	TRBJ2-7	CASSRPGLGYEQYF	TGCGCCAGCAGCCGACCGGGACTAGGCTACGAGCAGTACTTC
NA	TRBV4-3	NA	TRBJ2-1	CASSLEGDSYNEQFF	TGCGCCAGCAGCCTCGAGGGGGATTCCTACAATGAGCAGTTCTTC
NA	TRBV21-1	NA	TRBJ1-5	CASSRGTGGHQPQHF	TGTGCCAGCAGCAGGGGGACAGGGGGCCATCAGCCCCAGCATTTT
NA	TRBV10-3	once	TRBJ1-2	CAIRAPSIGVYGYTF	TGTGCCATCAGGGCCCCGAGCATAGGGGTCTATGGCTACACCTTC
NA	TRBV5-6	NA	TRBJ1-1	CASSMGVSDTEAFF	TGTGCCAGCAGCATGGGCGTGTCGGACACTGAAGCTTTCTTT
NA	TRBV4-1	NA	TRBJ2-7	CASSGTSSGEQYF	TGCGCCAGCAGCGGCACCTCCTCGGGAGAGCAGTACTTC
NA	TRBV2	NA	TRBJ2-1	CASSELQGIMDEQFF	TGTGCCAGCAGTGAGTTACAGGGTATAATGGATGAGCAGTTCTTC
TRBD1	TRBV7-9	few	TRBJ2-5	CASSWDREETQYF	TGTGCCAGCAGCTGGGACAGAGAAGAGACCCAGTACTTC
NA	TRBV5-1	NA	TRBJ2-7	CASSLGQLLNYEQYF	TGCGCCAGCAGCTTGGGACAGTTGCTCAACTACGAGCAGTACTTC
NA	TRBV13	NA	TRBJ2-5	CASSLGRETQYF	TGTGCCAGCAGCTTAGGGCGTGAGACCCAGTACTTC
TRBD2	TRBV29-1	NA	TRBJ2-1	CSATGTSGRHIYEQFF	TGCAGCGCTACCGGGACTAGCGGGAGGCACATTTATGAGCAGTTCTTC
NA	TRBV25-1	NA	TRBJ2-1	CASSVGAVNEQFF	TGTGCCAGCAGTGTTGGGGCCGTGAATGAGCAGTTCTTC
NA	TRBV2	NA	TRBJ1-1	CASMELFMNTEAFF	TGTGCCAGCATGGAACTATTCATGAACACTGAAGCTTTCTTT
NA	TRBV5-4	NA	TRBJ2-3	CASSFKWGGTDTQYF	TGTGCCAGCAGCTTTAAGTGGGGGGGCACAGATACGCAGTATTTT
TRBD1	TRBV5-1	NA	TRBJ2-1	CASSSGTGGDEQFF	TGCGCCAGCAGCTCGGGGACAGGAGGGGATGAGCAGTTCTTC
NA	TRBV5-1	NA	TRBJ2-7	CASSLRTEAYEQYF	TGCGCCAGCAGCTTGCGGACAGAGGCCTACGAGCAGTACTTC
TRBD1	TRBV29-1	NA	TRBJ1-1	CSVKGQQNTEAFF	TGCAGCGTGAAGGGACAGCAGAACACTGAAGCTTTCTTT
NA	TRBV29-1	NA	TRBJ2-3	CSVTELLLTDTQYF	TGCAGCGTTACCGAACTCCTACTAACAGATACGCAGTATTTT
NA	TRBV10-3	NA	TRBJ2-3	CAISVGGVGDTQYF	TGTGCCATCAGTGTTGGAGGTGTTGGAGATACGCAGTATTTT
NA	TRBV18	NA	TRBJ1-5	CASSPGSQPQHF	TGTGCCAGCTCACCAGGTAGTCAGCCCCAGCATTTT
NA	TRBV6-5	NA	TRBJ1-4	CASSYSSTTNEKLFF	TGTGCCAGCAGTTACTCGTCAACAACTAATGAAAAACTGTTTTTT
NA	TRBV7-2	NA	TRBJ1-1	CASSLPGWNTEAFF	TGTGCCAGCAGCTTACCAGGATGGAACACTGAAGCTTTCTTT
TRBD1	TRBV4-3	NA	TRBJ2-7	CASSQDRTGRNEQYF	TGCGCCAGCAGCCAAGATCGGACAGGGAGGAACGAGCAGTACTTC
NA	TRBV29-1	NA	TRBJ1-3	CSVDGGGPGNTIYF	TGCAGCGTTGACGGCGGGGGGCCTGGAAACACCATATATTTT
NA	TRBV4-2	once	TRBJ1-5	CASSPHLGQPYFDQPQHF	TGTGCCAGCAGCCCGCACCTCGGACAGCCCTATTTTGATCAGCCCCAGCATTTT
NA	TRBV6-1	NA	TRBJ2-7	CASSETSPEQYF	TGTGCCAGCAGTGAAACTAGTCCCGAGCAGTACTTC